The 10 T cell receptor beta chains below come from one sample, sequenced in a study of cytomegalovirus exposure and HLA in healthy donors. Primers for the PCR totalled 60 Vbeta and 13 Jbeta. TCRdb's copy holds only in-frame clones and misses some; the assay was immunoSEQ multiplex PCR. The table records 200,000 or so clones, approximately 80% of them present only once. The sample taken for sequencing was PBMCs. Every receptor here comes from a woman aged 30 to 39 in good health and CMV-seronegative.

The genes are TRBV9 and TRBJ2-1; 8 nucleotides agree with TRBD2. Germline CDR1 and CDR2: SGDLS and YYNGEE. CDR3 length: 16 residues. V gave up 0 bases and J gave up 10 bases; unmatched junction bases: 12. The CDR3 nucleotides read TGTGCCAGCAGCGTAGTATCCACTAGCGGAATAGGAGAGCAGTTCTTC. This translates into CASSVVSTSGIGEQFF. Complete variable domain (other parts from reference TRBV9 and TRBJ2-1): DSGVTQTPKHLITATGQRVTLRCSPRSGDLSVYWYQQSLDQGLQFLIQYYNGEERAKGNILERFSAQQFPDLHSELNLSSLELGDSALYFCASSVVSTSGIGEQFFGPGTRLTVL.

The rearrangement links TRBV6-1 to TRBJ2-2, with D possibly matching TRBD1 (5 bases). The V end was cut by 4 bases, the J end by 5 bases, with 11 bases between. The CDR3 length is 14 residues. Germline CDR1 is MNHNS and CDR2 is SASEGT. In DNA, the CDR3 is TGTGCCAGCAGTGTGGGGCCCTCGACCGGGGAGCTGTTTTTT. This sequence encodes CASSVGPSTGELFF.

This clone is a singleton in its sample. CDR3 region: CASSAGLADSYEQYF. The CDR3 DNA reads TGTGCCAGCAGCGCCGGACTAGCGGACTCCTACGAGCAGTACTTC. The chain combines TRBV9 with TRBJ2-5; 10 positions match TRBD2. TRBJ2-7 explains the end of the DNA better; the J call may be wrong. The CDR3 covers 15 residues. Per germline, CDR1 SGDLS and CDR2 YYNGEE.

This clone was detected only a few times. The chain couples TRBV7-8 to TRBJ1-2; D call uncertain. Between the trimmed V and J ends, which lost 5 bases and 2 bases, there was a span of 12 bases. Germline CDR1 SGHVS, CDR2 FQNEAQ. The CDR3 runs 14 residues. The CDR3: CASSLNTENYGYTF. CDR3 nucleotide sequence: TGTGCCAGCAGCCTTAATACAGAGAACTATGGCTACACCTTC.

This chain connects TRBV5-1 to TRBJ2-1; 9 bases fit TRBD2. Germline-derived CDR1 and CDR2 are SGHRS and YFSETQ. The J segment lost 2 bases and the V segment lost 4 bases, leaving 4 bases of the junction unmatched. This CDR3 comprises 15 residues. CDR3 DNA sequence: TGCGCCAGCAGCGGTGAGCGGGGGGCCTACAATGAGCAGTTCTTC. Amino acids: CASSGERGAYNEQFF.

The CDR3 region has the DNA TGCGCCAGCAGCCTACTCGGACTAGCGGGGCAGTTCTTC. Its protein product is CASSLLGLAGQFF. The chain is built from TRBV4-1 and TRBJ2-1, with TRBD2 matching 11 bases. V gave up 4 bases and J gave up 12 bases; unmatched junction bases: 5. Germline V gene lookup returns CDR1 MGHRA and CDR2 YSYEKL. This CDR3 is built from 13 residues.

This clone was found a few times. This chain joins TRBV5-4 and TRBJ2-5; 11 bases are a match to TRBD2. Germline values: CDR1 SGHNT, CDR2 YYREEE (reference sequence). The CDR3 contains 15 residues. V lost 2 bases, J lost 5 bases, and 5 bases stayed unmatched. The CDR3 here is CASSFSGGAGETQYF. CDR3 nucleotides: TGTGCCAGCAGCTTTAGCGGGGGGGCGGGTGAGACCCAGTACTTC.

The CDR3 loop reads CASSHYRDEKLFF. In DNA form, the CDR3 reads TGCGCCAGCAGCCACTACAGGGATGAAAAACTGTTTTTT. The chain links TRBV4-1 to TRBJ1-4; possible D gene TRBD1, 6 bases. The CDR3 totals 13 residues. The germline V gene has CDR1 MGHRA and CDR2 YSYEKL. V lost 3 bases, J lost 6 bases, and 8 bases lay in between.

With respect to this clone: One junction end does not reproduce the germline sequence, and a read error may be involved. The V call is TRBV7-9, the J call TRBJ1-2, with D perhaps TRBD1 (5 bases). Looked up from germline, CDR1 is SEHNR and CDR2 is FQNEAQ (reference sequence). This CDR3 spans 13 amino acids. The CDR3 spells CASSFPGDYGYPF. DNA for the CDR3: TGTGCCAGCAGCTTTCCTGGGGACTATGGCTACCCCTTC.

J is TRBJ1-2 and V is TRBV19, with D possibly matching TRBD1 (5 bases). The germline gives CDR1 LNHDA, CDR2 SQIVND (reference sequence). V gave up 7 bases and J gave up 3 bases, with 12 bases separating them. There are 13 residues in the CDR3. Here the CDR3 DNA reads TGTGCCAGTATCAGAACAGGCGACTATGGCTACACCTTC. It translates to CASIRTGDYGYTF.